This T cell receptor (beta chain) was found in a study of cytomegalovirus exposure and HLA in healthy donors. Study in general: Both the approximately 130 validation repertoires and the approximately 700 first-cohort repertoires used the same platform, as reported by a later analysis. Findings and caveats of the study: Accounts indicate the classifier identified cytomegalovirus status with strong specificity and sensitivity. There were about 160 TCR beta chains listed as cytomegalovirus-associated.

The donors were in the roughly 110-subject validation cohort, distinct from the approximately 670-subject first cohort. The data were produced by immunoSEQ multiplex PCR, yet TCRdb's version contains in-frame clones alone and is incomplete. The table includes 220,000 or so clones, under 95% detected once. With respect to this clone: What it recognizes is unknown.

The CDR3 has 12 amino acids. Germline lookup yields CDR1 SNHLY and CDR2 FYNNEI. Trimming took off 3 bases at V and 6 bases at J, with 7 bases between the two ends. This sequence originates from a woman aged 18 to 35 in good health and CMV-seronegative. This chain joins TRBV2 and TRBJ2-3; maybe TRBD2 (5 bases). Sequenced input: PBMCs. The CDR3 spells CASSEEVDTQYF. The CDR3, as DNA: TGTGCCAGCAGTGAGGAGGTGGATACGCAGTATTTT.